These T cell receptor beta chains were read from a single sample in a study of blood T cell repertoires in COVID-19. Measured with immunoSEQ multiplex PCR; TCRdb has only the in-frame clones, and not every one. This table holds about 120,000 clones, approximately 87% found once. Material for sequencing was peripheral blood. The receptors come from a man aged 25 to 45 with acute or convalescent COVID-19. The CDR3 runs from the conserved cysteine through the conserved F or W. D genes are given only for firm matches. Size values are once, few and many counts, or a class for expanded clones, and some rows have none.

clone_size	v_call	j_call	d_call	cdr3_nt	cdr3_aa
NA	TRBV5-6	TRBJ2-1	NA	TGTGCCAGCAGCTTACAGGGAAGAACCTACAATGAGCAGTTCTTC	CASSLQGRTYNEQFF
NA	TRBV2	TRBJ1-1	NA	TGTGCCAGCTTACAGGCCGTTCAAGCTTTCTTT	CASLQAVQAFF
few	TRBV7-9	TRBJ2-3	NA	TGTGCCAGCAGCTCCAGTTTAACTAGCTTTGCAGATACGCAGTATTTT	CASSSSLTSFADTQYF
NA	TRBV10-2	TRBJ2-1	TRBD2	TGCGCCAGCAATAATCAACCGGGACTACAATACAATGAGCAGTTCTTC	CASNNQPGLQYNEQFF
NA	TRBV18	TRBJ1-5	NA	TGTGCCAGCTCAACCAGACAGAACAATCAGCCCCAGCATTTT	CASSTRQNNQPQHF
NA	TRBV5-1	TRBJ2-5	TRBD2	TGCGCCAGCAGCCGAGAAGCGGGAGGGGAGACCCAGTACTTC	CASSREAGGETQYF
NA	TRBV4-3	TRBJ2-7	TRBD1	TGCGCCAGCAGCCAAGAGATGGGACAGACCTACGAGCAGTACTTC	CASSQEMGQTYEQYF
NA	TRBV6-5	TRBJ1-2	NA	TGTGCCAGCAGGTGGACAGCCCATGGCTACACCTTC	CASRWTAHGYTF
NA	TRBV2	TRBJ2-1	NA	TGTGCCAGCACGGGGGAACACTACAATGAGCAGTTCTTC	CASTGEHYNEQFF
NA	TRBV6-5	TRBJ1-1	TRBD1	TGTGCCAGCAGGGCCGGGACAGGGAACACTGAAGCTTTCTTT	CASRAGTGNTEAFF
NA	TRBV6-5	TRBJ2-3	NA	TGTGCCAGCAGTTTCGGTGAATCAGATACGCAGTATTTT	CASSFGESDTQYF
once	TRBV6-2/TRBV6-3	TRBJ2-3	TRBD2	TGTGCCAGCAGTACCGGACTAGCGGGGGTAGATACGCAGTATTTT	CASSTGLAGVDTQYF
NA	TRBV7-9	TRBJ2-7	NA	TGTGCCAGCAGCTTAGCCGAAAAGGGGCACTACGAGCAGTACTTC	CASSLAEKGHYEQYF
NA	TRBV6-1	TRBJ2-7	NA	TGTGCCAGCAGTGAAGTTGGGCTCGAGCAGTACTTC	CASSEVGLEQYF
few	TRBV7-9	TRBJ2-3	TRBD2	TGTGCCAGCAGCCAGGGACTAAAAGATACGCAGTATTTT	CASSQGLKDTQYF
NA	TRBV2	TRBJ1-5	NA	TGTGCCAGCAGTTATGGACAGTCAACCCAGCCCCAGCATTTT	CASSYGQSTQPQHF
NA	TRBV5-1	TRBJ2-3	TRBD2	TGCGCCAGCAGCTTGTCATCTAGCGGGGGGGCCTCCAGTCCTAGCACAGATACGCAGTATTTT	CASSLSSSGGASSPSTDTQYF
NA	TRBV4-1	TRBJ1-5	TRBD1	TGCGCCAGCAGCCAAGATGGACAGGGAAGCAATCAGCCCCAGCATTTT	CASSQDGQGSNQPQHF
few	TRBV5-1	TRBJ2-7	TRBD2	TGCGCCAGCAGCATTGAGGGAGGGAGAAGCGAGCAGTACTTC	CASSIEGGRSEQYF
NA	TRBV7-6	TRBJ2-3	NA	TGTGCCAGCAGCTTAGGGTACACCTCAGATACGCAGTATTTT	CASSLGYTSDTQYF
NA	TRBV6-5	TRBJ1-4	TRBD1	TGTGCCAGCAGGCCAGGGGGAGCTAATGAAAAACTGTTTTTT	CASRPGGANEKLFF
NA	TRBV21-1	TRBJ2-5	NA	TGTGCCAGCAGCAGCGGCCCCTGTAGCGGGAGGGCTAGTGAGACCCAGTACTTC	CASSSGPCSGRASETQYF
few	TRBV5-1	TRBJ1-4	NA	TGCGCCAGCAGGCCGGCAGGTGGTGAAAAACTGTTTTTT	CASRPAGGEKLFF
NA	TRBV4-2	TRBJ1-1	NA	TGTGCCAGCAGCCAAGATTTTGGGCAGAACACTGAAGCTTTCTTT	CASSQDFGQNTEAFF
few	TRBV19	TRBJ2-1	NA	TGTGCCAGTAGACCAGACAGGATCCCCTACAATGAGCAGTTCTTC	CASRPDRIPYNEQFF
NA	TRBV9	TRBJ2-1	NA	TGTGCCAGCAGCGCGGACTGGATGACCTACAATGAGCAGTTCTTC	CASSADWMTYNEQFF
NA	TRBV6-6	TRBJ1-2	TRBD1	TGTGCCAGCAGTGGGTTTATCAGGGGGGAGGGCTACACCTTC	CASSGFIRGEGYTF
NA	TRBV6-5	TRBJ2-5	TRBD2	TGTGCCAGCAGTTTACCTCTAGCGGGGGGAGAGACCCAGTACTTC	CASSLPLAGGETQYF
NA	TRBV2	TRBJ1-3	TRBD1	TGTGCCAGCAGTGAGGGACAGGGGGCCTCTGGAAACACCATATATTTT	CASSEGQGASGNTIYF
NA	TRBV19	TRBJ2-2	NA	TGTGCCAGTAGTATGTCCCTAGGGGCCAACACCGGGGAGCTGTTTTTT	CASSMSLGANTGELFF
NA	TRBV3-1/TRBV3-2	TRBJ2-3	TRBD2	TGTGCCAGCAGCCCCGGACTAGCGGGAGCGACAGATACGCAGTATTTT	CASSPGLAGATDTQYF
NA	TRBV2	TRBJ1-2	NA	TGTGCCATACGCAAAGTACAAAATAACTATGGCTACACCTTC	CAIRKVQNNYGYTF
NA	TRBV30	TRBJ2-1	NA	TGTGCCTGGAGCGCCAATCGGGCTAGCTTCCCCTACAATGAGCAGTTCTTC	CAWSANRASFPYNEQFF
NA	TRBV18	TRBJ2-7	NA	TGTGCCAGCTCCCCGAACTATGATAACTACGAGCAGTACTTC	CASSPNYDNYEQYF
NA	TRBV5-6	TRBJ1-1	NA	TGTGCCAGCGGAAGTTCTTTCGGGGTGAGGAACACTGAAGCTTTCTTT	CASGSSFGVRNTEAFF
once	TRBV5-4	TRBJ2-2	TRBD1	TGTGCCAGCAGCCTACCGACAGGGCCGGGCACCGGGGAGCTGTTTTTT	CASSLPTGPGTGELFF
few	TRBV19	TRBJ1-1	NA	TGTGCCAGTAGTACCAAGTCGGTCGGTGAAGCTTTCTTT	CASSTKSVGEAFF
NA	TRBV5-1	TRBJ2-7	NA	TGCGCCAGCAGCTTGGGCCAGGGGAACAACGAGCAGTACTTC	CASSLGQGNNEQYF
few	TRBV4-1	TRBJ1-2	NA	TGCGCCAGCAGCCAAGATCAGAAGGGGCGAAACTATGGCTACACCTTC	CASSQDQKGRNYGYTF
NA	TRBV6-2/TRBV6-3	TRBJ2-5	NA	TGTGCCAGCAGTTCCCCCGAACTGGACTTTCAAGAGACCCAGTACTTC	CASSSPELDFQETQYF
NA	TRBV29-1	TRBJ1-2	NA	TGCAGCGTTGAAGATCCAGGGGTTAACTATGGCTACACCTTC	CSVEDPGVNYGYTF